Following are 10 T cell receptor beta chains from one sample sequenced in a study of cytomegalovirus exposure and HLA in healthy donors. Primers included in the PCR were 60 Vbeta and 13 Jbeta primers. TCRdb's table, derived via immunoSEQ multiplex PCR, lists solely in-frame clones and lacks some. The table lists about 130,000 clones, more than 80% of them singletons. Sequenced material: PBMCs. These receptors came from a woman younger than 45 in good health and CMV-seropositive.

This chain joins TRBV6-6 and TRBJ2-7; 10 nucleotides line up with TRBD2. Losses at the gene ends were 6 bases for V and 4 bases for J; bases not matched to a gene: 9. CDR1 is MNHNY and CDR2 is SVGAGI in the germline V gene (reference sequence). The CDR3 spans 15 residues. DNA for the CDR3: TGTGCCAGCAGCACCTCTAGCGGGAGAGAATACGAGCAGTACTTC. Protein: CASSTSSGREYEQYF.

V gene TRBV30 combines with J gene TRBJ1-4, with no clear D. V was trimmed by 3 bases and J by 8 bases, leaving 10 bases between them. The CDR3 totals 12 residues. CDR1 is GTSNPN, CDR2 SVGIG, per germline (reference sequence). Written as DNA, the CDR3 is TGTGCCTGGAGCCCCACTAGCGAAAAACTGTTTTTT. It encodes CAWSPTSEKLFF.

The J gene is TRBJ2-7, the V gene TRBV7-2, with D maybe TRBD1 (6 bases). The V end was cut by 5 bases, the J end by 3 bases, with 14 bases between. CDR1 is SGHTA and CDR2 is FQGNSA in the germline V gene. This CDR3 is built from 14 residues. CDR3 bases: TGTGCCAGCAGCCAGGGGCTAGCACGCTACGAGCAGTACTTC. This sequence encodes CASSQGLARYEQYF. The variable domain in full, completed from reference TRBV7-2 and TRBJ2-7, reads GAGVSQSPSNKVTEKGKDVELRCDPISGHTALYWYRQSLGQGLEFLIYFQGNSAPDKSGLPSDRFSAERTGGSVSTLTIQRTQQEDSAVYLCASSQGLARYEQYFGPGTRLTVT.

This chain uses TRBV28 with TRBJ1-4; 10 bases map to TRBD1. The CDR3 length is 16 residues. Germline V gene lookup returns CDR1 MDHEN and CDR2 SYDVKM. With V trimmed by 6 bases and J by 0 bases, 4 bases remained unmatched. DNA for the CDR3: TGTGCCAGCAGACCCGGACAGGGGGCAACTAATGAAAAACTGTTTTTT. Amino acid sequence: CASRPGQGATNEKLFF. Variable domain in full (rest from reference TRBV28 and TRBJ1-4): DVKVTQSSRYLVKRTGEKVFLECVQDMDHENMFWYRQDPGLGLRLIYFSYDVKMKEKGDIPEGYSVSREKKERFSLILESASTNQTSMYLCASRPGQGATNEKLFFGSGTQLSVL.

V and J are TRBV29-1 and TRBJ2-3; a weak D match, TRBD2 (5 bases). The ends were cut back, 7 bases at V and 2 bases at J, with 19 bases in the middle. This CDR3 has 15 amino acids. Germline V gives CDR1 SQVTM, CDR2 ANQGSEA. In DNA form, the CDR3 reads TGCAGCGCCAGCACTTACTTTCTAGCCACAGATACGCAGTATTTT. Translation: CSASTYFLATDTQYF.

This clone was detected only a few times. The V call is TRBV19, the J call TRBJ1-1; weak D call: TRBD1 (6 bases). The CDR3 covers 14 residues. V was clipped by 6 bases and J by 1 base, with 12 bases between them. CDR1 is LNHDA, CDR2 SQIVND, per germline (reference sequence). CDR3 region: CASRLGQTNTEAFF. The CDR3 nucleotides are TGTGCCAGTAGGTTGGGACAAACGAACACTGAAGCTTTCTTT.

This rearrangement joins TRBV11-2 to TRBJ2-7, with D perhaps TRBD2 (5 bases). CDR1 is SGHAT and CDR2 is FQNNGV in the germline V gene. Trimming left V 5 bases short and J 7 bases short, with 9 bases between. The CDR3 has 11 amino acids. The CDR3 spells CASSLRDEQYF. CDR3 coding DNA: TGTGCCAGCAGCCTGAGGGATGAGCAGTACTTC.

J is TRBJ1-5 and V is TRBV27; tentative D call: TRBD1 (5 bases). This CDR3 has 18 amino acids. CDR1 MNHEY and CDR2 SMNVEV come from the germline V gene (reference sequence). Trimming stripped 7 bases from V and 3 bases from J, with 25 bases between. CDR3 nucleotide sequence: TGTGCCAGCACCCCTCCCCCCCGGGGGGGAAAAGACAATCAGCCCCAGCATTTT. Amino acids: CASTPPPRGGKDNQPQHF.

This chain uses TRBV5-1 with TRBJ1-1; D is uncertain. V dropped 1 base and J dropped 1 base, with 11 bases sitting between them. This CDR3 region has 15 residues. CDR1 and CDR2 (germline): SGHRS, YFSETQ. DNA for the CDR3: TGCGCCAGCAGCTTGACGGTCGGTCAGAACACTGAAGCTTTCTTT. The encoded protein is CASSLTVGQNTEAFF.

This chain joins TRBV27 and TRBJ1-5; perhaps TRBD1 as D (6 bases). From germline, CDR1 is MNHEY and CDR2 SMNVEV (reference sequence). Trimming removed 3 bases from V and 2 bases from J, with 14 bases in between. The CDR3 runs 16 residues. The CDR3 loop is CASSFGGAVGNQPQHF. The CDR3 DNA is TGTGCCAGCAGTTTTGGGGGGGCGGTGGGCAATCAGCCCCAGCATTTT.